The 19 T cell receptor beta chains presented below share a single source sample, sequenced in a study of T cell repertoires in cytomegalovirus infection. Antigens for these TCRs are unknown. TCRdb reprocessed the reads via MiXCR and lists one record per CDR3 protein. The top ten hold about 21% of the sample, which has roughly 280,000 distinct CDR3 sequences, around 20% seen once. Here the sequenced sample was cultured PBMCs, taken from culture after CMV antigen stimulation. The receptors derive from a human donor in good health (CMV status not recorded). Some clones in this sample may be carry-over from other donors' samples.

This chain uses TRBV28 with TRBJ1-6, with 10 bases aligning to TRBD1. Germline trimming cut 8 bases from V and 9 bases from J; bases unmatched to any gene: 1. This CDR3 has 12 amino acids. CDR1 and CDR2 from the germline V gene are MDHEN and SYDVKM. The DNA of the CDR3 is TGTGCCAGCCGGGACAGGGGTTCACCCCTCCACTTT. Protein sequence: CASRDRGSPLHF. Drawing the rest from reference TRBV28 and TRBJ1-6, the complete variable domain is DVKVTQSSRYLVKRTGEKVFLECVQDMDHENMFWYRQDPGLGLRLIYFSYDVKMKEKGDIPEGYSVSREKKERFSLILESASTNQTSMYLCASRDRGSPLHFGNGTRLTVT.

This clonotype was recorded a few times. The chain recombines TRBV20-1 with TRBJ2-3; 7 bases are a match to TRBD2. The junction had 15 bases not matched to a gene; V was cut back by 4 bases and J by 14 bases. Germline loops: CDR1 DFQATT, CDR2 SNEGSKA (reference sequence). This CDR3 region has 13 residues. The CDR3 DNA follows: TGCAGTGCTAAATTTGACGGGAGGTCCCCTACGTATTTT. This translates into CSAKFDGRSPTYF.

The chain links TRBV14 to TRBJ1-2; possibly TRBD1 for D (6 bases). Trimming took 1 base from V and 3 from J, leaving 15 bases between them. The germline CDR1 and CDR2 sequences are SGHDN and FVKESK. The CDR3 totals 16 residues. The CDR3 DNA reads TGTGCCAGCAGCCAAGTTAACAGGGATTCCCACTATGGCTACACCTTC. Protein product: CASSQVNRDSHYGYTF. The whole variable domain, remainder taken from reference TRBV14 and TRBJ1-2, is EAGVTQFPSHSVIEKGQTVTLRCDPISGHDNLYWYRRVMGKEIKFLLHFVKESKQDESGMPNNRFLAERTGGTYSTLKVQPAELEDSGVYFCASSQVNRDSHYGYTFGSGTRLTVV.

In its sample, this clonotype was seen many times. The chain joins TRBV4-2 to TRBJ2-3; perhaps TRBD2 as D (6 bases). The CDR3 contains 17 residues. The V end was cut by 0 bases, the J end by 1 base, with 14 bases between. Germline CDR1 LGHNA, CDR2 YNFKEQ. Here the CDR3 reads CASSQDLTGVGTDTQYF. In nucleotides, the CDR3 is TGTGCCAGCAGCCAAGATCTGACGGGAGTGGGCACAGATACGCAGTATTTT.

The chain has TRBV7-2 and TRBJ1-1; D is undetermined. Germline CDR1 SGHTA, CDR2 FQGNSA. This CDR3 spans 18 amino acids. Trimming stripped 1 base from V and 0 bases from J, with 18 bases between. The CDR3 DNA sequence: TGTGCCAGCAGCTTAGTGAGGAGACTGAATTCCATGAACACTGAAGCTTTCTTT. Its translation is CASSLVRRLNSMNTEAFF.

The J gene is TRBJ1-2, the V gene TRBV5-1, with no clear D. The CDR3 runs to 15 residues. Trimming cost V 0 bases and J 3 bases, with 12 bases left between them. Germline loops: CDR1 SGHRS, CDR2 YFSETQ. This chain's CDR3 is CASSLGPIGDYGYTF. The CDR3 coding sequence is TGCGCCAGCAGCTTGGGTCCCATCGGGGACTATGGCTACACCTTC.

The chain uses TRBV6-1 and TRBJ2-1; TRBD1 agrees at 11 bases. The J segment lost 8 bases and the V segment lost 4 bases, leaving 4 bases of the junction unmatched. This CDR3 contains 14 residues. From germline, CDR1 is MNHNS and CDR2 SASEGT. The CDR3 here is CASSGTGGQDEQFF. The CDR3 DNA is TGTGCCAGCAGTGGGACAGGGGGCCAGGATGAGCAGTTCTTC.

This chain joins TRBV4-1 and TRBJ2-6; D unclear. The CDR3 totals 15 residues. Germline CDR1 reads MGHRA; CDR2 reads YSYEKL. Trimming stripped 0 bases from V and 0 bases from J, with 3 bases between. The CDR3 region is CASSQEASGANVLTF. CDR3 DNA: TGCGCCAGCAGCCAAGAGGCCTCTGGGGCCAACGTCCTGACTTTC.

The CDR3 reads CASSQDSSYEQYF. CDR3 coding DNA: TGCGCCAGCAGCCAAGATAGCAGCTACGAGCAGTACTTC. V and J are TRBV4-1 and TRBJ2-7, with D unclear. V dropped 0 bases and J dropped 3 bases, with 6 bases sitting between them. CDR1 is MGHRA, CDR2 YSYEKL, per germline. This CDR3 spans 13 amino acids.

Many counts were recorded for this clonotype. The chain uses TRBV11-2 and TRBJ2-1; TRBD2 matches at 13 bases. The CDR3 has 16 amino acids. With V trimmed by 6 bases and J by 8 bases, 10 bases remained unmatched. CDR1 is SGHAT and CDR2 is FQNNGV in the germline V gene. The CDR3 loop reads CASSLRSGLAGDEQFF. In DNA, the CDR3 is TGTGCCAGCAGTCTAAGATCCGGACTAGCGGGAGATGAGCAGTTCTTC.

A few counts support this clonotype. The chain joins TRBV13 to TRBJ1-6; weak D call: TRBD1 (5 bases). The germline V gene has CDR1 PRHDT and CDR2 FYEKMQ (reference sequence). The CDR3 extends over 17 amino acids. V shed 0 bases and J shed 5 bases, with 14 bases lying between them. CDR3 coding DNA: TGTGCCAGCAGCTTAGGACCTCCCACAGGCCATAATTCACCCCTCCACTTT. Protein sequence: CASSLGPPTGHNSPLHF.

The chain is built from TRBV6-1 and TRBJ2-7; 8 nucleotides agree with TRBD1. V shed 10 bases, J shed 8 bases, and the junction held 10 bases outside the gene matches. Germline values: CDR1 MNHNS, CDR2 SASEGT. The CDR3 is 12 amino acids. CDR3 region: CATGQGYHKQYF. CDR3 nucleotide sequence: TGTGCCACCGGACAGGGTTACCACAAGCAGTACTTC.

The chain's CDR3 is CASSLFSGNYGYTF. CDR3 DNA: TGTGCCAGCAGTTTATTTTCAGGGAACTATGGCTACACCTTC. The J gene is TRBJ1-2, the V gene TRBV28, with D possibly TRBD1 on 5 matching bases. V dropped 1 base and J dropped 2 bases, with 8 bases sitting between them. Germline CDR1 MDHEN, CDR2 SYDVKM. The CDR3 loop spans 14 amino acids.

About this clonotype: A much larger clone lies one base from this, so it may be a read error. The chain uses TRBV7-2 and TRBJ2-1; 10 bases line up with TRBD2. CDR3 size: 17 residues. Germline lookup yields CDR1 SGHTA and CDR2 FQGNSA. For the CDR3, the DNA is TGTGCCGGCAGCCTAAAGCTAGCGGGAGTAACCTACAATGAGCAGTTCTTC. Amino acid sequence: CAGSLKLAGVTYNEQFF.

This clonotype appeared many times. The chain links TRBV20-1 to TRBJ1-4, with 9 bases fitting TRBD1. The V gene's germline CDR1 is DFQATT and CDR2 SNEGSKA (reference sequence). The J segment lost 6 bases and the V segment lost 2 bases, leaving 13 bases of the junction unmatched. The CDR3 is made up of 17 amino acids. Here the CDR3 DNA reads TGCAGTGCTAGACCCATTCTCGGACAGGGGTTTGATGAAAAACTGTTTTTT. This codes for CSARPILGQGFDEKLFF.

The gene calls are TRBV27 and TRBJ2-6, with D perhaps TRBD1 (6 bases). The CDR3 contains 15 residues. The V end lost 8 bases, the J end lost 0 bases, and 11 bases lay between the germline ends. Germline V gives CDR1 MNHEY, CDR2 SMNVEV (reference sequence). Here the CDR3 reads CASGTISSGANVLTF. The CDR3 region has the DNA TGTGCCAGCGGGACAATAAGCTCTGGGGCCAACGTCCTGACTTTC.

This clonotype has a handful of counts. J is TRBJ1-1 and V is TRBV6-2 or TRBV6-3; 7 nucleotides agree with TRBD1. Germline CDR1 and CDR2: MNHEY and SVGEGT. With 6 bases clipped from V and 8 bases from J, the junction kept 3 bases outside the gene matches. The CDR3 covers 11 residues. This CDR3 is CASSQGGEAFF. CDR3 nucleotides: TGTGCCAGCAGCCAGGGGGGGGAAGCTTTCTTT.

The chain employs TRBV29-1 and TRBJ1-3, with D perhaps TRBD1 (5 bases). Germline lookup yields CDR1 SQVTM and CDR2 ANQGSEA. V lost 6 bases and J 3 bases, leaving 12 bases between the germline ends. The CDR3 length is 13 residues. In nucleotides, the CDR3 is TGCAGCGTGTCGGGGCTCAATGGAAACACCATATATTTT. Its translation is CSVSGLNGNTIYF.

The chain carries TRBV7-1 and TRBJ2-1; TRBD2 aligns across 11 bases. TRBV7-1 belongs to the ORF category, with a function that is uncertain. With V trimmed by 5 bases and J by 9 bases, 12 bases remained unmatched. CDR3 length: 16 amino acids. CDR3 amino acids: CASSPRRLAGYIEQFF. The CDR3 DNA reads TGTGCCAGCAGCCCTAGGAGACTAGCGGGATATATTGAGCAGTTCTTC.